The T cell receptor beta chain under discussion was sequenced for a study of blood T cell repertoires in COVID-19. Study summary: COVID-19 samples collected from the United States, Italy and Spain covered acute and convalescent phases. PBMCs, B-cell-depleted T cells, or T cells were the source of the cDNA or gDNA that made up the material.

Authors' processing steps: Counts of nucleated cells, estimated from reference gene primer amplification, were obtained. Assay: immunoSEQ multiplex PCR; the TCRdb copy retains only in-frame clones and omits some. The DNA was the basis for D and trimming; V, J and clone size are from that table. The table lists around 100,000 clones, roughly 82% of them singletons. The CDR3 runs 14 residues. The ends were cut back, 3 bases at V and 2 bases at J, with 8 bases in the middle. CDR1 is LNHDA, CDR2 SQIVND, per germline (reference sequence). Input material: peripheral blood. The source of this sequence is a man in his sixties with acute or convalescent COVID-19. V gene TRBV19 combines with J gene TRBJ1-5; no firm D call. The CDR3 loop is CASSINAGNQPQHF. CDR3 in DNA: TGTGCCAGTAGTATCAACGCGGGCAATCAGCCCCAGCATTTT.